This T cell receptor (beta chain) was found in a study of blood T cells in healthy people across ages. The germline CDR1 and CDR2 sequences are SGHNT and YENEEA. The CDR3 has 16 amino acids. It was with a sample-barcoded 5' primer and a J-beta primer mix that a second PCR of about 7 to 12 cycles was run. From the 5' RACE reads, TCRdb called clonotypes with MiXCR, one entry per CDR3 protein. This table holds around 1,000,000 distinct CDR3 sequences, approximately 25% found once. On this clonotype itself: At one of its ends the junction is not consistent with the germline gene, which may arise from a read error.

These same data were also listed under a study on T cells of mothers and their children.

The TCR was taken from a girl aged 2 to 9 in good health. Sequencing was done on a sample of blood. The chain has TRBV11-3 and TRBJ2-3; TRBD1 is a possible D gene (6 bases). CDR3 amino acids: CASSNRQESSTDTHYF. In DNA form, the CDR3 reads TGTGCCAGCAGCAATCGACAGGAGTCTAGCACAGATACGCATTATTTT.